This T cell receptor beta chain was sequenced in a study of tumor-infiltrating lymphocytes in primary liver carcinoma. Germline DNA was extracted alongside blood RNA, which was obtained from unsorted whole blood. In germline, CDR1 is SGHVS, CDR2 FQNEAQ. This CDR3 contains 13 residues. Trimming removed 2 bases at V and 1 base at J, with 5 bases between. This clonotype was observed a handful of times. A constant-region primer served to make TCR beta cDNA from roughly 480 ng total RNA. Modified slightly, ARM-PCR produced TCR beta libraries over three nested multiplex PCR rounds. Amplification in the first two PCR rounds was performed using TRBV1-TRBV30 forward primers and a C-beta reverse primer for 10 cycles each. Each CDR3 protein gets one entry after TCRdb re-called the multiplex PCR reads with MiXCR. The data show 250,000 to 400,000 distinct CDR3 sequences, 65% seen once.

V is TRBV7-8 and J is TRBJ1-2; D call uncertain. The clonotype was recovered from a man aged 40-49 years with primary liver carcinoma and hepatitis B virus infection. The specimen was peripheral blood. The CDR3 coding sequence is TGTGCCAGCAGCTTACAAAATAACTATGGCTACACCTTC. This codes for CASSLQNNYGYTF.